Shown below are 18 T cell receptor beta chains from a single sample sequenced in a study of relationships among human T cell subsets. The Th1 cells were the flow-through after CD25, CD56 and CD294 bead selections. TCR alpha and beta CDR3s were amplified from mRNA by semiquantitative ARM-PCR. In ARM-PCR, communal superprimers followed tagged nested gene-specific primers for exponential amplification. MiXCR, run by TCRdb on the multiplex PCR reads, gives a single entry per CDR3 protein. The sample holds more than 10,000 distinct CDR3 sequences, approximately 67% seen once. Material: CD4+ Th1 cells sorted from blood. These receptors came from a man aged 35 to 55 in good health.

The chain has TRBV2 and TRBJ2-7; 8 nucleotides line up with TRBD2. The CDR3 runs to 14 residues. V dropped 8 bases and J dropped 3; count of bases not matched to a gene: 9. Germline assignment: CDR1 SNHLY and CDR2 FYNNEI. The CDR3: CASSPGLVSYEQYF. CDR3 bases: TGTGCCAGCTCCCCGGGACTAGTGAGCTACGAGCAGTACTTC. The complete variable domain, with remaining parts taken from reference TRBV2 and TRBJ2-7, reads EPEVTQTPSHQVTQMGQEVILRCVPISNHLYFYWYRQILGQKVEFLVSFYNNEISEKSEIFDDQFSVERPDGSNFTLKIRSTKLEDSAMYFCASSPGLVSYEQYFGPGTRLTVT.

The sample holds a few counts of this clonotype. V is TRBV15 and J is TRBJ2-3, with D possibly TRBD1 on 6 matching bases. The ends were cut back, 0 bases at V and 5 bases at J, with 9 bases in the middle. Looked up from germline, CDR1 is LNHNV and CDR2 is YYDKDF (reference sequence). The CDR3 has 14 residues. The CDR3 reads CATSREGAQDTQYF. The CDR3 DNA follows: TGTGCCACCAGCAGAGAGGGGGCACAAGATACGCAGTATTTT.

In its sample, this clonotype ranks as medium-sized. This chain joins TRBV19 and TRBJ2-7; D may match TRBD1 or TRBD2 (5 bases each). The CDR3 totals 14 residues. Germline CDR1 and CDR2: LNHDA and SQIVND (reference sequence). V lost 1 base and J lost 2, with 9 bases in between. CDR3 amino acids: CASSIAGTAYEQYF. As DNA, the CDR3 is TGTGCCAGTAGTATAGCTGGGACGGCCTACGAGCAGTACTTC.

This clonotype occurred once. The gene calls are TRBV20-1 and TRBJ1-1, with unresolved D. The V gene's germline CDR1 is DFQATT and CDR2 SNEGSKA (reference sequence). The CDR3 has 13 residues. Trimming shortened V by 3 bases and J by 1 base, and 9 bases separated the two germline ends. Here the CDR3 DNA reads TGCAGTGCTAGTCGCAGCCAGAACACTGAAGCTTTCTTT. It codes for CSASRSQNTEAFF.

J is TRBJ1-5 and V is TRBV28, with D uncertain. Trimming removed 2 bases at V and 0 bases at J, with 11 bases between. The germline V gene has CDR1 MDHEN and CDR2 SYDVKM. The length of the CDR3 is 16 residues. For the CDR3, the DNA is TGTGCCAGCAGTTTAGAGGGTGCCCATAGCAATCAGCCCCAGCATTTT. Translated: CASSLEGAHSNQPQHF.

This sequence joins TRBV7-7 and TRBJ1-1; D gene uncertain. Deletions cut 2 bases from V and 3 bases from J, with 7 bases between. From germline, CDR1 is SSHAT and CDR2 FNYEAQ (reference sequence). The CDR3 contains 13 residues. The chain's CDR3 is CASSLTDYTEAFF. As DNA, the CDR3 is TGTGCCAGCAGCTTAACCGATTACACTGAAGCTTTCTTT.

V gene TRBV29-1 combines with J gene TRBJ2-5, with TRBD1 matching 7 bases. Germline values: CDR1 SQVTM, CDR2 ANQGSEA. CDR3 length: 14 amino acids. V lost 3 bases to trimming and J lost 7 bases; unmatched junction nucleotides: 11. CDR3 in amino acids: CSVERDSNLVTQYF. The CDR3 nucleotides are TGCAGCGTTGAGAGGGACAGTAACCTGGTGACCCAGTACTTC.

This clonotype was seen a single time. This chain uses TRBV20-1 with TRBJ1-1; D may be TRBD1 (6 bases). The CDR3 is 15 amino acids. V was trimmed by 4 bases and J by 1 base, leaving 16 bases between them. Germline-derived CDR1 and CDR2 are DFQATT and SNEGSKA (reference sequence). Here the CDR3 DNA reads TGCAGTGCTATTACGGGACACCGGGCGAACACTGAAGCTTTCTTT. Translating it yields CSAITGHRANTEAFF.

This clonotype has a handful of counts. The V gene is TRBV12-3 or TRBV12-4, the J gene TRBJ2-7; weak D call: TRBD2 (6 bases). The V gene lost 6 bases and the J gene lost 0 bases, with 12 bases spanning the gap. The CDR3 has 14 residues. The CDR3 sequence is CASRTDGGSYEQYF. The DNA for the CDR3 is TGTGCCAGCAGGACGGACGGGGGCTCCTACGAGCAGTACTTC.

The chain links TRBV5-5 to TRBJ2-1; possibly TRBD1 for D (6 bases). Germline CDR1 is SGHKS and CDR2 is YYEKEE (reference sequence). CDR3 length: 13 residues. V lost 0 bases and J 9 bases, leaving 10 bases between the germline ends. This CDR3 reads CASSLARGSEQFF. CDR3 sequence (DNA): TGTGCCAGCAGCTTGGCCAGGGGTAGTGAGCAGTTCTTC.

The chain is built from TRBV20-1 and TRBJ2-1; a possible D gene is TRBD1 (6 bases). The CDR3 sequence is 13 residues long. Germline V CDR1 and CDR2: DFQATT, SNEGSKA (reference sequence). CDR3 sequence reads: CRSGTPIGNEQFF. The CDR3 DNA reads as TGCAGGTCAGGGACACCCATAGGGAATGAGCAGTTCTTC.

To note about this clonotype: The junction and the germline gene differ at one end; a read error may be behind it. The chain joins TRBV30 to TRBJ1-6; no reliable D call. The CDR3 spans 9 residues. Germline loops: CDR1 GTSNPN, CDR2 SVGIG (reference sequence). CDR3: CRYNSPLHF. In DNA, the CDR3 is TGCCGATACAATTCACCCCTCCACTTT.

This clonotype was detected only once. DNA of the CDR3: TGTGCCAGCAGCTCCCCTGGAAAGAACACTGAAGCTTTCTTT. It encodes CASSSPGKNTEAFF. The chain joins TRBV7-9 to TRBJ1-1, with D unresolved. Trimming took 4 bases from V and 1 from J, leaving 10 bases between them. CDR1 and CDR2 (germline): SEHNR, FQNEAQ (reference sequence). CDR3 length equals 14 residues.

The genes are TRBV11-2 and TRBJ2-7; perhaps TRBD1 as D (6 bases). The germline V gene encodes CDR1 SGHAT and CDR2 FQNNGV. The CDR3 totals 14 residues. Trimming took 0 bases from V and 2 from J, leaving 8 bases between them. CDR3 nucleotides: TGTGCCAGCAGCTTAGACGGACAGCCCTACGAGCAGTACTTC. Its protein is CASSLDGQPYEQYF. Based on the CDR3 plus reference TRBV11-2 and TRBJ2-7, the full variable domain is EAGVAQSPRYKIIEKRQSVAFWCNPISGHATLYWYQQILGQGPKLLIQFQNNGVVDDSQLPKDRFSAERLKGVDSTLKIQPAKLEDSAVYLCASSLDGQPYEQYFGPGTRLTVT.

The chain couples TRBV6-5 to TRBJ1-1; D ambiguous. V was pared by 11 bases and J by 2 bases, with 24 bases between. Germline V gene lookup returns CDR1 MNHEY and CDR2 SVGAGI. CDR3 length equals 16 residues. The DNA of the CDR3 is TGTGCCTCTACCTCTTTATCGGGAAATAGAAACACTGAAGCTTTCTTT. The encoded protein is CASTSLSGNRNTEAFF.

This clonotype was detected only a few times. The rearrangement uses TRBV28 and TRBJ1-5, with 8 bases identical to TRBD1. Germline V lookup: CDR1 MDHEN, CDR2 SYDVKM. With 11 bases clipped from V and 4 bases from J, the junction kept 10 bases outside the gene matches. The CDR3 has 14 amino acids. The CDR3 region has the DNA TGTGCCGGCCGCCGGACAGGGTTTAATCAGCCCCAGCATTTT. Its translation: CAGRRTGFNQPQHF. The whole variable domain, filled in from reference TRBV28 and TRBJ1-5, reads DVKVTQSSRYLVKRTGEKVFLECVQDMDHENMFWYRQDPGLGLRLIYFSYDVKMKEKGDIPEGYSVSREKKERFSLILESASTNQTSMYLCAGRRTGFNQPQHFGDGTRLSIL.

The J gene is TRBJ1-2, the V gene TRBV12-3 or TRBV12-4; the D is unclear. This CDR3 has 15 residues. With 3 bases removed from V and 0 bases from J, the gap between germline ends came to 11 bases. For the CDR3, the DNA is TGTGCCAGCAGTTTGGCGCAGGTAGCTAACTATGGCTACACCTTC. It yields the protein CASSLAQVANYGYTF.

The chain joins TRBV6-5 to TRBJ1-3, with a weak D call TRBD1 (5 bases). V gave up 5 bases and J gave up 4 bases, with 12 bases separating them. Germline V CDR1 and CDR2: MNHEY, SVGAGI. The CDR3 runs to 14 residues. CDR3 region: CASSPGGSGNTIYF. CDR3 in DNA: TGTGCCAGCAGTCCCGGGGGGTCCGGAAACACCATATATTTT.